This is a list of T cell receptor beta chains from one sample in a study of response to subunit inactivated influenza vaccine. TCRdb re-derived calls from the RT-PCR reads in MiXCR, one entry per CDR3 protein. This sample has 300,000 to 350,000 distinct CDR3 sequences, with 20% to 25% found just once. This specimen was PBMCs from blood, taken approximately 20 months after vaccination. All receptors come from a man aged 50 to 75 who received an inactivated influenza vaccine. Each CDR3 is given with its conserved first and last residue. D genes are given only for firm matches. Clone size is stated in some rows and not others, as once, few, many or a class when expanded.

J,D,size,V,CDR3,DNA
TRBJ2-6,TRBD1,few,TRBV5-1,CASSGTGSGANVLTF,TGCGCCAGCAGCGGGACAGGGTCTGGGGCCAACGTCCTGACTTTC
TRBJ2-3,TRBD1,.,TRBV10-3,CAISEEGGPLTYF,TGTGCCATCAGTGAGGAAGGGGGCCCCCTAACTTATTTT
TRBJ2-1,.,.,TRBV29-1,CSVEAAGHSYNEQFF,TGCAGCGTTGAGGCAGCTGGACACTCCTACAATGAGCAGTTCTTC
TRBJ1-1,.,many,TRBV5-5,CASSLPGNTEAFF,TGTGCCAGCAGCTTGCCAGGGAACACTGAAGCTTTCTTT
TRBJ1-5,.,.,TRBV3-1,CASSQFRATNQPQHF,TGTGCCAGCAGCCAGTTCAGGGCCACCAATCAGCCCCAGCATTTT
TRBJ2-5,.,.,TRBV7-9,CASSLGRRFETQYF,TGTGCCAGCAGCTTAGGCCGCCGATTCGAGACCCAGTACTTC
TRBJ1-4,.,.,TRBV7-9,CASSTSRGGQGEKLFF,TGTGCCAGCAGCACATCACGGGGGGGACAAGGTGAAAAACTGTTTTTT
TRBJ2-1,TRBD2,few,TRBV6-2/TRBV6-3,CASRVGGAIYNEQFF,TGTGCCAGCAGGGTCGGGGGGGCTATCTACAATGAGCAGTTCTTC
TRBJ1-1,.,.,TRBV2,CASRETGTPNTEAFF,TGTGCCAGCAGAGAGACCGGGACACCGAACACTGAAGCTTTCTTT
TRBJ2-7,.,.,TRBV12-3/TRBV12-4,CASSDTLSYEQYF,TGTGCCAGCAGTGACACCCTTTCCTACGAGCAGTACTTC